The subject of this entry is one TCR beta chain. What this receptor recognizes is not known. Base qualities were left out, and no much larger clone turns up one base away. V loses 6 bases of germline sequence and J loses 10 bases, and the interval between the two ends is 19 bases. Counted from cysteine to phenylalanine, this CDR3 has 13 amino acids. Of the read, only the CDR3 DNA is kept; its 39 bases are in frame from base 1. Via the germline V gene (reference sequence), CDR1 is MNHEY and CDR2 SMNVEV. This entry is derived from a study of blood T cell repertoires in COVID-19 (dated by TCRdb to 2020 to 2021). In the study overall: Samples from collaborators originated in the United States, Italy and Spain and spanned both the acute and convalescent phases of COVID-19. The material from the prospective study consisted of cDNA or gDNA derived from T cells, B-cell-depleted T cells, or PBMCs. Subjects who had been exposed to COVID-19, were actively infected with it, or had recovered from it provided the deeply sampled blood TCRbeta repertoires that made up the dataset. The repertoires were released in a freely available public database intended as a resource for research on the immune response to SARS-CoV-2. Samples were obtained from the ongoing ImmuneRACE study (first 160 participants) and from over 1,000 subjects provided by 6 global collaborators. A de-identified subject ID, COVID-19 status, age in years and sex were almost always included in the sample metadata. HLA class I and class II types, where available, came from metadata supplied by the sample provider rather than from assay-based typing. Overall study results and their limits: The quantity of clinical and demographic metadata differed by source and by participant and was supplied without curation.

Collaborating institutions collected whole blood in K2EDTA tubes following their own protocols. Collaborator samples were shipped for TCRbeta analysis as frozen whole blood, isolated PBMCs, or DNA extracted from either sample type. TCRbeta CDR3 regions were amplified from genomic DNA by means of the immunoSEQ Assay, a bias-controlled multiplex PCR. In the source study's methods: The number of nucleated cells in each sample was estimated by amplification of reference gene primers within the assay. To quantify the absolute abundance of each unique TCRbeta CDR3 rearrangement, sequence reads were collapsed and filtered. For each sample, productive Simpson clonality was calculated as the square root of Simpson's diversity index across productive rearrangements. In its TCRdb copy, this immuneACCESS table keeps in-frame sequences only and misses some clones. Where compared with another copy, unresolved V genes explain less than half of these, and the others have no known cause. V, J and clone size are those of that table, while D and trimming were read from the DNA. The sample table shows around 380,000 clones, and about 80% are seen once. Around 1.1% of the sample is held by the ten biggest clonotypes.

This sequence was found in a human donor with acute or convalescent COVID-19. The donor label of this sample is uncertain. The chain couples TRBV27 to TRBJ2-7; the D segment could be TRBD1, given 6 matching bases. Sequenced input: peripheral blood. DNA sequence: TGTGCCAGCAGCCGAACGGGGACATCACCACAGTACTTC. It is translated as CASSRTGTSPQYF.